This T cell receptor (beta chain) was identified during a study of blood T cell repertoires in COVID-19. The data were produced by immunoSEQ multiplex PCR, yet TCRdb's version contains in-frame clones alone and is incomplete. The sample lists about 250,000 clones, roughly 80% occurring once. The TCR sequence derives from a woman in her thirties or forties who had been exposed to COVID-19. The sequencing input was PBMCs or T cells enriched from blood (not recorded which).

CDR3: CASSRGTGESYEQYF. The CDR3 nucleotides read TGTGCCAGCTCACGCGGGACAGGGGAGAGCTACGAGCAGTACTTC. The chain is built from TRBV18 and TRBJ2-7; 10 nucleotides match TRBD1. Trimming removed 4 bases from V and 3 bases from J; junction bases left unmatched: 6. Germline V gene lookup returns CDR1 KGHSH and CDR2 LQKENI. The CDR3 consists of 15 residues.